The 2 T cell receptor beta chains reported below all come from one sample, sequenced in a study of T-cell memory formation after mild COVID-19. Each CDR3 protein is one row after TCRdb ran MiXCR on the 5' RACE reads. The table lists approximately 270,000 distinct CDR3 sequences, 15% to 20% of them singletons. Source material: PBMCs or a T cell subset sorted from them (not recorded which). The receptor source for this set is a man aged 18 to 30 who had mild COVID-19 (a few samples of this study predate the infection). Cell type and time point are not known.

The chain carries TRBV6-2 or TRBV6-3 and TRBJ1-5; possible D gene TRBD1, 5 bases. This CDR3 is built from 15 residues. The V end was cut by 7 bases, the J end by 1 base, with 14 bases between. Germline CDR1 MNHEY, CDR2 SVGEGT. Written as DNA, the CDR3 is TGTGCCAGCATGTTTGGGGGTCAAAGCAATCAGCCCCAGCATTTT. Amino acid sequence: CASMFGGQSNQPQHF.

This clonotype appeared a few times. The chain uses TRBV5-1 and TRBJ2-3; 10 bases are a match to TRBD1. Germline values: CDR1 SGHRS, CDR2 YFSETQ. CDR3 size: 13 residues. V was clipped by 10 bases and J by 6 bases; unmatched bases: 8. The CDR3 region is CACGGTGADTQYF. In DNA form, the CDR3 reads TGCGCCTGCGGGGGGACAGGGGCCGATACGCAGTATTTT.